Sequencing of this T cell receptor beta chain was carried out in a study of T cell changes during pregnancy in multiple sclerosis. Germline values: CDR1 LGHNA, CDR2 YNFKEQ. V trimming: 1 base; J trimming: 1 base; junction bases outside the gene matches: 7. The CDR3 runs to 17 residues. Sequencing used immunoSEQ multiplex PCR; TCRdb keeps in-frame clones, though not all of them. The sample lists roughly 93,000 clones, around 90% occurring once. Sequences were derived from peripheral blood, sampled after pregnancy. The origin of this receptor is a female donor in good health, enrolled as a control in a pregnancy study. The genes are TRBV4-2 and TRBJ2-1; the match to TRBD2 covers 7 bases. CDR3 in DNA: TGTGCCAGCAGCCAAGGCGGAGGACTAGAATCCTACAATGAGCAGTTCTTC. Protein sequence: CASSQGGGLESYNEQFF.